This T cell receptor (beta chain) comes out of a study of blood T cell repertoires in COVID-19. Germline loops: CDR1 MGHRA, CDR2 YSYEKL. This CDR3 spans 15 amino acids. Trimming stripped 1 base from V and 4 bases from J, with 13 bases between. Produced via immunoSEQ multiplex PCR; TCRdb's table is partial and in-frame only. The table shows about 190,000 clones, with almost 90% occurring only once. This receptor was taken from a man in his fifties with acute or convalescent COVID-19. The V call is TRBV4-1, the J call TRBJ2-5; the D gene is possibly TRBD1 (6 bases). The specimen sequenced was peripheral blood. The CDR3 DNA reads TGCGCCAGCAGCCAAGTCCGTACAGGGCCAGAGACCCAGTACTTC. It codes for CASSQVRTGPETQYF.